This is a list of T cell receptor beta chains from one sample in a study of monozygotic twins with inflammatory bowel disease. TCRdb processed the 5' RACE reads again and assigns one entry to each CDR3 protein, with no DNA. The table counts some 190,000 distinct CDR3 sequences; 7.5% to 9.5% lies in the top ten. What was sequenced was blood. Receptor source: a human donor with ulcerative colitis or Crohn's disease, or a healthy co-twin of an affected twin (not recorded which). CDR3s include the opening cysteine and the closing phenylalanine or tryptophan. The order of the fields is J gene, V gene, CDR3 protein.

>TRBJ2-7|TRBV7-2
CASRGAGLEQYF
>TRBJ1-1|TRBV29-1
CSVGQSGNTEAFF
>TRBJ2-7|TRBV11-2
CASSLLAGGDEQYF
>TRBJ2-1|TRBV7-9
CASSLSGRASYNEQFF
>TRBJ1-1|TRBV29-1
CSVEGGVAEAFF
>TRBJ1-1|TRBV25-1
CASSILGTAFF
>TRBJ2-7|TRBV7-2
CASSTTSGSSYEQYF
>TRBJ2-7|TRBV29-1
CSVGGGAYEQYF
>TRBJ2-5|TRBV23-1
CASSQSGEGPKTQYF
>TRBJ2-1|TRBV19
CASSSGLAAGNEQFF
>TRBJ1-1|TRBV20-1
CSARGSVNTEAFF
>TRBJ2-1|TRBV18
CASSLNSGSSYNEQFF
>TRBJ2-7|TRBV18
CASSHRQESYEQYF
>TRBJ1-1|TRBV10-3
CATSLLGGTEAFF
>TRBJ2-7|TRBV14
CASSHAGQPYEQYF
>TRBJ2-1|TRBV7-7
CASSIGDRDGNEQFF
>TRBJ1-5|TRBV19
CASSTTGATNQPQHF
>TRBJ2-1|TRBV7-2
CASSLGTEGIYNEQFF
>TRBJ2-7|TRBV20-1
CSAIPGTAYEQYF
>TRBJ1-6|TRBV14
CASSQQGLTLHF
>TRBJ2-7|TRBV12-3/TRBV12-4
CASSSFQGYEQYF
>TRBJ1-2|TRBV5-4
CASMSRDSYGYTF
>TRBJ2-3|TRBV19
CASSILPGITDTQYF
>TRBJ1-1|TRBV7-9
CASSPGGGVMNTEAFF
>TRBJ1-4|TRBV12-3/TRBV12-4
CASSLGRTTNEKLFF
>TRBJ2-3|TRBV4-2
CASSHQADTDTQYF
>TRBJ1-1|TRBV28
CASSPPREGTEAFF
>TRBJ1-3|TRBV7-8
CASSRSHSGNTIYF
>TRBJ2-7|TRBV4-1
CASSPIGGAEQYF
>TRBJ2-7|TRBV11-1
CASSSETGGIAQPIYEQYF
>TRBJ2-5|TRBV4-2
CASSGGTGAETQYF
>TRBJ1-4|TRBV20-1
CSAREAGNEKLFF
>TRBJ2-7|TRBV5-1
CASRSDSSPYEQYF
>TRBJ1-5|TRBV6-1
CASSPQGQPQHF
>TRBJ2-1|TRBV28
CASSKANSYNEQFF
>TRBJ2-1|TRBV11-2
CASSSRSGSNDNEQFF
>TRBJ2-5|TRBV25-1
CAIDRDQETQYF
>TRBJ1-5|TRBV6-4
CASSPQGNSNQPQHF
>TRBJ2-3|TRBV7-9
CASTSAGGFTDTQYF
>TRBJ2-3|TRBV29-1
CSGRRGTGTDTQYF
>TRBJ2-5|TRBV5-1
CASSPQGVQETQYF
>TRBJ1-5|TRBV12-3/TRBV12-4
CASSFIREGPQHF